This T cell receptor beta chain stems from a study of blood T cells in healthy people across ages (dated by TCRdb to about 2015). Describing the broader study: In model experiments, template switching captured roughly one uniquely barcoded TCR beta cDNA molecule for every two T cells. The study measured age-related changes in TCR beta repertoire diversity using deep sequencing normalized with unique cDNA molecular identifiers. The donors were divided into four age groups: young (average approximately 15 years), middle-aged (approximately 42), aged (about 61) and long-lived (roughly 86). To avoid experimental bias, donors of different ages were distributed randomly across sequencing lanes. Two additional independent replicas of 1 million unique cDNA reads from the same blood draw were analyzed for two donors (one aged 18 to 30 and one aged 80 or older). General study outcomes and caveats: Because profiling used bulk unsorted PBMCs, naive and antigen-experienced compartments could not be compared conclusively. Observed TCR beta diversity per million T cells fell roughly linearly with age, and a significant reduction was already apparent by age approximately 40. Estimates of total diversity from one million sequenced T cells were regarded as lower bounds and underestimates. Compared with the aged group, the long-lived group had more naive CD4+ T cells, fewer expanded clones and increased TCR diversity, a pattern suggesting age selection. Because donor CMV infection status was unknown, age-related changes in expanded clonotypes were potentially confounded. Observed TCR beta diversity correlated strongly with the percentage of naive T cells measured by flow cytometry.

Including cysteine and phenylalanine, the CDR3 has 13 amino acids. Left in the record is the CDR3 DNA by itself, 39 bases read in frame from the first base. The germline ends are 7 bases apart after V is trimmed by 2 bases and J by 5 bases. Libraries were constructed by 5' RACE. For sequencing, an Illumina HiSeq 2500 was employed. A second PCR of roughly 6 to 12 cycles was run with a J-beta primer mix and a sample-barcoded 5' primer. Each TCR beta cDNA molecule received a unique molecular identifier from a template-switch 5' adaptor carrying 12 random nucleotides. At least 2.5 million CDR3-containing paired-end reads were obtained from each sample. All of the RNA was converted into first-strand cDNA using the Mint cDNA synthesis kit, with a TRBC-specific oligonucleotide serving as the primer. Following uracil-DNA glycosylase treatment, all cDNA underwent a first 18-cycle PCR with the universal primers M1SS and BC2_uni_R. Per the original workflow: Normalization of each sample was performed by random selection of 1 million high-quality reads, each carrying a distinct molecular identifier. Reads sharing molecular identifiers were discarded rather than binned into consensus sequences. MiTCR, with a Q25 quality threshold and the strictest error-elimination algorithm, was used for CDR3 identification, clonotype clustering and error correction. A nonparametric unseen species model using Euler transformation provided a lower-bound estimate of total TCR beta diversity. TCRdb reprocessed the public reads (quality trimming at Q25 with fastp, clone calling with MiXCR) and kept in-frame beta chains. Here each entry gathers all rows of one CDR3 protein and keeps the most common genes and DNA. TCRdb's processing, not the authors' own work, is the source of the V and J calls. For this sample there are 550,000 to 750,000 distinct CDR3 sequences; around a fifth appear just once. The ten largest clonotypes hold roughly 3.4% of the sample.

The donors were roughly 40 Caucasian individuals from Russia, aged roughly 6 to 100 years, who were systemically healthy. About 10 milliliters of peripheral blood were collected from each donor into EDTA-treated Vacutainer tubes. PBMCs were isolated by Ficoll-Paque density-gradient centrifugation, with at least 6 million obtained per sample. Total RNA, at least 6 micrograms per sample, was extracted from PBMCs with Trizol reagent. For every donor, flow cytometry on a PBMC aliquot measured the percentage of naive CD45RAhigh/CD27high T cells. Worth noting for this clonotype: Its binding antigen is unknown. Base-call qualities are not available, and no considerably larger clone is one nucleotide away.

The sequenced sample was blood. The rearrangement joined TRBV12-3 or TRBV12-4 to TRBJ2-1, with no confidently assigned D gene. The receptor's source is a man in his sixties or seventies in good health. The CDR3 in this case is CASSLNGHNEQFF. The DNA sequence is TGTGCCAGCAGTTTAAATGGCCACAATGAGCAGTTCTTC.